The 2 T cell receptor beta chains given below trace back to one sample, sequenced in a study of blood T cell repertoires in COVID-19. The table came from immunoSEQ multiplex PCR; TCRdb's copy has only in-frame clones and leaves some out. The sample carries roughly 400,000 clones, approximately 89% recorded once. The sequenced sample was PBMCs or T cells enriched from blood (not recorded which). Every receptor here comes from a woman aged 30 to 39 who had recovered from COVID-19.

This chain links TRBV28 with TRBJ1-4; D is possibly TRBD1 (6 bases). Trimming pared 3 bases from V and 11 bases from J, leaving 7 bases between. Germline V gene sequence: CDR1 MDHEN, CDR2 SYDVKM. CDR3 length: 11 amino acids. The CDR3 DNA reads as TGTGCCAGCAGTTTGCAGGGGAAACTGTTTTTT. Translated: CASSLQGKLFF.

This clone was recorded once. The chain carries TRBV28 and TRBJ2-7; 9 bases align to TRBD1. The V gene's germline CDR1 is MDHEN and CDR2 SYDVKM. The CDR3 consists of 15 residues. V was pared by 5 bases and J by 9 bases, with 14 bases of the junction left unmatched. CDR3 sequence: CASSPPGQGLGLQYF. The CDR3 nucleotides read TGTGCCAGCAGTCCACCGGGACAGGGCCTTGGGTTGCAGTACTTC.